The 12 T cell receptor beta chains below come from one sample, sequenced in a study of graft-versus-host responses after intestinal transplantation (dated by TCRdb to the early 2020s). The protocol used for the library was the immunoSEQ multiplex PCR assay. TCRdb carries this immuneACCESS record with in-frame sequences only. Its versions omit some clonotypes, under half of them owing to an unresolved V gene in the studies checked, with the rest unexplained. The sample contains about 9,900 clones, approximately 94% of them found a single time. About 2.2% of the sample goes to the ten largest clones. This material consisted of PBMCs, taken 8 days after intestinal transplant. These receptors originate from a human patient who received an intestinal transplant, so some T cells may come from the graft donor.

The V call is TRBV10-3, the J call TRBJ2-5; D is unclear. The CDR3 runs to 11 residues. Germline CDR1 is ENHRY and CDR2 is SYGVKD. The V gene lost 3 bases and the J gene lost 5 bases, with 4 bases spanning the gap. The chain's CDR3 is CAISDGETQYF. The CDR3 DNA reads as TGTGCCATCAGTGATGGGGAGACCCAGTACTTC.

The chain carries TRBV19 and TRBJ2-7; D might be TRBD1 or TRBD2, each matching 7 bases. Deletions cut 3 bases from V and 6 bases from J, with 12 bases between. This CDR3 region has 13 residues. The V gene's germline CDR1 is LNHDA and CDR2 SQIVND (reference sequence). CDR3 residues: CASSMGRGGEQYF. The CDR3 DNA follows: TGTGCCAGTAGTATGGGCAGGGGGGGCGAGCAGTACTTC.

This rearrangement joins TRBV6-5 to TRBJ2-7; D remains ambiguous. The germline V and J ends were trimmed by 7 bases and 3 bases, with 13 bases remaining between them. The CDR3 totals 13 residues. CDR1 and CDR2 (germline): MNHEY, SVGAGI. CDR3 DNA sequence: TGTGCCAGCAACGGGTATGGAAGCTACGAGCAGTACTTC. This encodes CASNGYGSYEQYF.

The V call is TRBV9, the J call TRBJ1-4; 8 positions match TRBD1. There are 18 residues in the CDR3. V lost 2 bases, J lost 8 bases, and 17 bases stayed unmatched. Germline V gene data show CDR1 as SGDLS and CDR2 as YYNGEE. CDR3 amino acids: CASSVPMEVRTGKEKLFF. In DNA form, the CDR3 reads TGTGCCAGCAGCGTCCCTATGGAGGTTCGGACAGGGAAGGAAAAACTGTTTTTT.

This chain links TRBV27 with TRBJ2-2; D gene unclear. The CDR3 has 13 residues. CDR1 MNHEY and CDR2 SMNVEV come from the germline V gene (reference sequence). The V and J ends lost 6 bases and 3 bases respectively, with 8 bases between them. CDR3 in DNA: TGTGCCAGCAGGGGGAAGGACACCGGGGAGCTGTTTTTT. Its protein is CASRGKDTGELFF.

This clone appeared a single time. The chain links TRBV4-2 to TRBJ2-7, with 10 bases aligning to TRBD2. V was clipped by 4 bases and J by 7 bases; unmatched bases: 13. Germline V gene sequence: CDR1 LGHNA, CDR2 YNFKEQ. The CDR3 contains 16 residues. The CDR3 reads CASSPQTVLAGEEQYF. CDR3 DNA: TGTGCCAGCAGCCCACAAACGGTCCTAGCGGGAGAAGAGCAGTACTTC.

CDR3 loop: CASSLEWDSAPDTQYF. The CDR3 DNA sequence: TGTGCCAGCAGCTTGGAGTGGGACTCCGCCCCAGATACGCAGTATTTT. The gene calls are TRBV5-4 and TRBJ2-3; tentatively, D is TRBD2 (6 bases). Trimming took off 0 bases at V and 4 bases at J, with 15 bases between the two ends. CDR1 is SGHNT, CDR2 YYREEE, per germline (reference sequence). This CDR3 comprises 16 residues. The full variable domain, rest sourced from reference TRBV5-4 and TRBJ2-3, is ETGVTQSPTHLIKTRGQQVTLRCSSQSGHNTVSWYQQALGQGPQFIFQYYREEENGRGNFPPRFSGLQFPNYSSELNVNALELDDSALYLCASSLEWDSAPDTQYFGPGTRLTVL.

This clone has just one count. CDR3 DNA sequence: TGTGCCAGCAGTTATCAGGGAAGAGGCTACACCTTC. Translation: CASSYQGRGYTF. The chain carries TRBV6-9 and TRBJ1-2; TRBD1 might be the D (5 bases). The CDR3 consists of 12 residues. Per the germline V gene, CDR1 is MNHGY and CDR2 is SVAAGI. Trimming left V 2 bases short and J 8 bases short, with 9 bases between.

The DNA of the CDR3 is TGTGCCAGCAGCAAGGGTGGCACAGATACGCAGTATTTT. The encoded protein is CASSKGGTDTQYF. The chain employs TRBV21-1 and TRBJ2-3. TRBV21-1 is given as a pseudogene. The CDR3 length is 13 residues.

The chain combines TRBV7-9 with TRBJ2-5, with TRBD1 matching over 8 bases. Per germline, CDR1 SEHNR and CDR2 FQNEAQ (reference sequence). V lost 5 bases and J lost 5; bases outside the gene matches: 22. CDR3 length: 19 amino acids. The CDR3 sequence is CASSPHSGQDVFPFETQYF. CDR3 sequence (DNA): TGTGCCAGCAGCCCCCACTCGGGACAGGATGTTTTTCCCTTTGAGACCCAGTACTTC.

CDR3 nucleotide sequence: TGTGCCAGCGCCCGGGAAAGCTCCTACAATGAGCAGTTCTTC. It yields the protein CASARESSYNEQFF. This chain joins TRBV6-1 and TRBJ2-1; D perhaps matches TRBD2 (5 bases). Between the trimmed V and J ends, which lost 8 bases and 0 bases, there was a span of 11 bases. CDR1 MNHNS and CDR2 SASEGT come from the germline V gene. The CDR3 spans 14 residues.

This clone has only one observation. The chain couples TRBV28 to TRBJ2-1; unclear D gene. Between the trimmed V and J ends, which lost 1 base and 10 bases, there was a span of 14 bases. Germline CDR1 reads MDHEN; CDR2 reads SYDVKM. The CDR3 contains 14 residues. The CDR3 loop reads CASSLSPYPPEQFF. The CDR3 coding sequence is TGTGCCAGCAGTTTATCCCCATATCCCCCGGAGCAGTTCTTC.